This TCR beta chain was observed in a study of regulatory and conventional T cells in RAG deficiency. Clones were sequenced by immunoSEQ multiplex PCR, and TCRdb holds only the in-frame ones, with some missing. The repertoire holds some 6,100 clones, with 85% to 95% as singletons. Germline-derived CDR1 and CDR2 are SEHNR and FQNEAQ (reference sequence). V shed 3 bases and J shed 3 bases, with 9 bases lying between them. The CDR3 has 13 amino acids. The chain employs TRBV7-9 and TRBJ2-7; the D is unclear. Material: CD8+ T cells sorted from blood. The receptor comes from a human donor with RAG deficiency presenting as severe combined immunodeficiency. The CDR3 region has the DNA TGTGCCAGCAGCTTGGAGACATACTACGAGCAGTACTTC. Translated: CASSLETYYEQYF.